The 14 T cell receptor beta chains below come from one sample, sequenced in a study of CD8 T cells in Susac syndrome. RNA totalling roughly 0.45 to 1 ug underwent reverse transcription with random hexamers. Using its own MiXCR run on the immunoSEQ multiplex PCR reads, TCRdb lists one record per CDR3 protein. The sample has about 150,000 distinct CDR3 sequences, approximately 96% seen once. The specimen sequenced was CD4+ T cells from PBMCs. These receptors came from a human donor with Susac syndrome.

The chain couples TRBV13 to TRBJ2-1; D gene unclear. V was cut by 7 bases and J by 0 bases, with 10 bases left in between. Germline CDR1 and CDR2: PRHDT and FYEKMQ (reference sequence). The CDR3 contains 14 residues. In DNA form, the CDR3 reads TGTGCCAGCACCCACCGGAGCTCCTACAATGAGCAGTTCTTC. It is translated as CASTHRSSYNEQFF.

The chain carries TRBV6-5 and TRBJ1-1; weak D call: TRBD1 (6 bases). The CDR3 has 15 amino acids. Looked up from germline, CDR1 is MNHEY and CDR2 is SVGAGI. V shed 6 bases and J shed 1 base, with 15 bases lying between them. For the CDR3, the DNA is TGTGCCAGCAGCCGGCCGGGGGGCTGGAACACTGAAGCTTTCTTT. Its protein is CASSRPGGWNTEAFF.

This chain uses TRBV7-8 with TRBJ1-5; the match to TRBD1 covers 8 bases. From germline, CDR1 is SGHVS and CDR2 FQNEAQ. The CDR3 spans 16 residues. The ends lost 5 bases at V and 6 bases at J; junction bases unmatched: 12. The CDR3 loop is CASSPATGVLSQPQHF. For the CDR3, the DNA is TGTGCCAGCAGCCCCGCGACAGGGGTCCTCAGTCAGCCCCAGCATTTT. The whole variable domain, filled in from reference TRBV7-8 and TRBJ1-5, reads GAGVSQSPRYKVAKRGQDVALRCDPISGHVSLFWYQQALGQGPEFLTYFQNEAQLDKSGLPSDRFFAERPEGSVSTLKIQRTQQEDSAVYLCASSPATGVLSQPQHFGDGTRLSIL.

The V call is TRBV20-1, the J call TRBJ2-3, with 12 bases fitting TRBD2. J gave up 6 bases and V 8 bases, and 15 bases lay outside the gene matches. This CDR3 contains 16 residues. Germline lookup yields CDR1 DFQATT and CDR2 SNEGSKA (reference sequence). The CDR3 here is CSLTALLAGGGDTQYF. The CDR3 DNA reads TGCAGTCTTACGGCACTACTAGCGGGAGGAGGCGATACGCAGTATTTT.

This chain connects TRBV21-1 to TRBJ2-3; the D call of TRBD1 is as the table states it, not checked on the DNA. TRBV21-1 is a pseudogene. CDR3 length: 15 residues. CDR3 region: CASSSLRSFPGTQYF. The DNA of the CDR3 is TGTGCCAGCAGCTCCCTAAGGAGTTTCCCGGGGACGCAGTATTTT.

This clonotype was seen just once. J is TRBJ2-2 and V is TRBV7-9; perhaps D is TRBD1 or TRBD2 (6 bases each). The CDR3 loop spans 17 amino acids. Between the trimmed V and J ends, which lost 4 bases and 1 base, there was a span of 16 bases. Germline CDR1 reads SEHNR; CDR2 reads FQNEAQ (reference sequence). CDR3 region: CASSSRGGGGNTGELFF. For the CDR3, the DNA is TGTGCCAGCAGCTCGCGTGGAGGAGGGGGGAACACCGGGGAGCTGTTTTTT.

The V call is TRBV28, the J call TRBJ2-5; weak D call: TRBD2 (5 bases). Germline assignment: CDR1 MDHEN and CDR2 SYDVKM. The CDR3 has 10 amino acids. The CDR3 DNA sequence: TGTGCTACGGGGCAAGAGACCCAGTACTTC. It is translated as CATGQETQYF.

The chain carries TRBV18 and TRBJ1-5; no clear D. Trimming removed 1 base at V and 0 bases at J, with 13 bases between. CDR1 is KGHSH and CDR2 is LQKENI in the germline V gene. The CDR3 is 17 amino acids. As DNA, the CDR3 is TGTGCCAGCTCACCACTTGGACCAGGCTATAGCAATCAGCCCCAGCATTTT. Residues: CASSPLGPGYSNQPQHF.

CDR3 region: CASSSGPGYGYTF. Here the CDR3 DNA reads TGCGCCAGCAGCTCGGGTCCGGGGTATGGCTACACCTTC. This chain links TRBV5-1 with TRBJ1-2; D is unclear. The CDR3 covers 13 residues. Germline V gene lookup returns CDR1 SGHRS and CDR2 YFSETQ. Trimming cost V 3 bases and J 5 bases, with 11 bases left between them.

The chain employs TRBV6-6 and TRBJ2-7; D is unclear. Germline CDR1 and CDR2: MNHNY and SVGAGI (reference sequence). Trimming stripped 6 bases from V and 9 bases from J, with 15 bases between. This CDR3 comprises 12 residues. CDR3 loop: CASSKPDGWQYF. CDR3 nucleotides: TGTGCCAGCAGCAAGCCGGATGGATGGCAGTACTTC.

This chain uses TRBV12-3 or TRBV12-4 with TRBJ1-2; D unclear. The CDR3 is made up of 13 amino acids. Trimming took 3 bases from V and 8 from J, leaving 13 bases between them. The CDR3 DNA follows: TGTGCCAGCAGTTTGATTGGGTCCGGCGGCTACACCTTC. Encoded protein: CASSLIGSGGYTF.

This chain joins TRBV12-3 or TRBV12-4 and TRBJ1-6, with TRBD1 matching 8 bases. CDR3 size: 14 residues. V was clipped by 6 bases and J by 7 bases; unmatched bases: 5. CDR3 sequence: CASSKTGDNSPLHF. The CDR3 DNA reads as TGTGCCAGCAGCAAGACAGGGGACAATTCACCCCTCCACTTT.

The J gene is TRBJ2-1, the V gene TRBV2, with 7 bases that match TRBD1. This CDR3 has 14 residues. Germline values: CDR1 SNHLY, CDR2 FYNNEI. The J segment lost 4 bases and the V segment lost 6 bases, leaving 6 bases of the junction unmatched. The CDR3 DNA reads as TGTGCCAGCAGGACGGGGACAGAATACAATGAGCAGTTCTTC. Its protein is CASRTGTEYNEQFF.

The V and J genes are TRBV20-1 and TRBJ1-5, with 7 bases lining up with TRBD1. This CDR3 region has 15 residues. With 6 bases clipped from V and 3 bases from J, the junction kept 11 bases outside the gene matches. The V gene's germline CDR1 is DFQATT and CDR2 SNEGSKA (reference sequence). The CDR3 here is CSATTPGTVNQPQHF. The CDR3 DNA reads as TGCAGTGCCACTACCCCCGGGACAGTCAATCAGCCCCAGCATTTT.